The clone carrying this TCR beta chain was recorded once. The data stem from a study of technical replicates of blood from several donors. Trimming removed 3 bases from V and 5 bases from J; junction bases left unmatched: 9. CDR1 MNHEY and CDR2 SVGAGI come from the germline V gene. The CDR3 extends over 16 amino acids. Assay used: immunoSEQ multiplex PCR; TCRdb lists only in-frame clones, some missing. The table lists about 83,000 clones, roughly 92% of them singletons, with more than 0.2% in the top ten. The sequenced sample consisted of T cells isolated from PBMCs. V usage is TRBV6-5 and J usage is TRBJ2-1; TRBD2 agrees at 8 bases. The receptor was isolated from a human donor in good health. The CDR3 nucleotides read TGTGCCAGCAGTTATGATGGTGGCGGGAGGAACAATGAGCAGTTCTTC. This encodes CASSYDGGGRNNEQFF.